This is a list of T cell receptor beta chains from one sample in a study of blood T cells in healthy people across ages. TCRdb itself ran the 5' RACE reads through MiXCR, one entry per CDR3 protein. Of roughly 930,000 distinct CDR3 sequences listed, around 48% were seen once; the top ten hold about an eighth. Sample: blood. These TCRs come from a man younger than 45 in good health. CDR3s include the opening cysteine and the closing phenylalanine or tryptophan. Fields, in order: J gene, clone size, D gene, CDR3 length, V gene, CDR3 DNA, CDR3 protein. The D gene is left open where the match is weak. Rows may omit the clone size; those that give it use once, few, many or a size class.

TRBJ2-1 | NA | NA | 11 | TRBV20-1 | TGCAGTGCTCGACGAGACAATGAGCAGTTCTTC | CSARRDNEQFF
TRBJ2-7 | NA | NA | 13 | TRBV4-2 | TGTGCCAGCAGCCAAGATGGTGGGCTCGAGCAGTACTTC | CASSQDGGLEQYF
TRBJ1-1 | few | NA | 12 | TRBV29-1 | TGCAGCGGGAAGACCGTGGGCACTGAAGCTTTCTTT | CSGKTVGTEAFF
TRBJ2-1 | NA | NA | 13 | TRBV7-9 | TGTGCCAGCAGCTGGAGGGGGGACAATGAGCAGTTCTTC | CASSWRGDNEQFF
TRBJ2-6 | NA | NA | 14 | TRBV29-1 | TGCAGCACCTCGAACAGGGCTGGGGCCAACGTCCTGACTTTC | CSTSNRAGANVLTF
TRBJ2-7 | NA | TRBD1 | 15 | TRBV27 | TGTGCCAGCAGTTGGGGGACAGGGGCCTACAATGAGCAGTACTTC | CASSWGTGAYNEQYF
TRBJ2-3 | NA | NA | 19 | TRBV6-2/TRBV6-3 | TGTGCCAGCAGTTGGCAGGGCCGTCAATCTGGTCCGGTAACAGATACGCAATATTTT | CASSWQGRQSGPVTDTQYF
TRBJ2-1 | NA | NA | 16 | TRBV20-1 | TGCAGTGCTAGAGCCCCGGGCCAGAGGTCCTACAATGAGCAGTTCTTC | CSARAPGQRSYNEQFF
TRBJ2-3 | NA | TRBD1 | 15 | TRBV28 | TGTGCCAGCAGTTCGGGACAGGCCCCTCGGGATACGCAGTATTTT | CASSSGQAPRDTQYF
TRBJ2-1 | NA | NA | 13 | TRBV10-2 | TGCGCCAGCAGTGGCTTGGGGAATGCTGAGCAGTTCTTC | CASSGLGNAEQFF
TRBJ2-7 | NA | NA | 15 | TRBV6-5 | TGTGCCAGCAGTTACTCGGGAGACACGTCCTACGAGCAGTACTTC | CASSYSGDTSYEQYF
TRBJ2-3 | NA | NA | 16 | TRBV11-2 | TGTGCCAGCAGCAGAAGGAGTGGGGGTGGGATAGATACGCAGTATTTT | CASSRRSGGGIDTQYF
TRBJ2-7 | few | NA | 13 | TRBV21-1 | TGTGCAAGGGGGACAAGCCCGGGGAACGAGCAGTACTTC | CARGTSPGNEQYF
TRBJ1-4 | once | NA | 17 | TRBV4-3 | TGCGCCAGCAGCCAAGGAGCGGCGGCACAGGGAGTAGGAAAACTGTTTTTT | CASSQGAAAQGVGKLFF
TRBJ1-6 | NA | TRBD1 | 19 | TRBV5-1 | TGCGCCATCAAAACCCCCGGGACAGGGATAAGCTCCTATAATTCACCCCTCCACTTT | CAIKTPGTGISSYNSPLHF
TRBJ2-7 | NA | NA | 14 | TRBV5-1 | TGCGCCAGCAGCGACGTTACCGGACACGACGAGCAGTACTTC | CASSDVTGHDEQYF
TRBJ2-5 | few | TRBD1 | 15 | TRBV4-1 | TGCGCCAGCAGCCAACAGGGACAGCCGGAAGAGACCCAGTACTTC | CASSQQGQPEETQYF